This T cell receptor beta chain emerged from a study of blood T cell repertoires in COVID-19. Overall study context: From T cells, B-cell-depleted T cells, or PBMCs came the material, which was cDNA or gDNA.

Per the authors' pipeline: Amplification of reference gene primers provided the estimated nucleated cell counts. Measured with immunoSEQ multiplex PCR; TCRdb has only the in-frame clones, and not every one. V, J and clone size derive from that table, while D and trimming were established from the DNA sequence. Of nearly 95,000 clones listed, roughly 84% are singletons. This receptor was obtained from a woman of 80 years or more with acute or convalescent COVID-19. The specimen was peripheral blood.

The chain's CDR3 is CASSRQGNTEAFF. For the CDR3, the DNA is TGTGCCAGCAGCAGACAGGGAAACACTGAAGCTTTCTTT. The chain is built from TRBV7-3 and TRBJ1-1; 7 bases align to TRBD1. Trimming took 5 bases from V and 2 from J; bases not matched to a gene: 2. This CDR3 is built from 13 residues. Germline CDR1 and CDR2: SGHTA and FQGTGA.